Sequencing of this T cell receptor beta chain was carried out in a study of CD8 T cells in ankylosing spondylitis (dated by TCRdb to the late 2010s). About the full investigation: To find TCR variants linked to disease, the study profiled T cell receptor beta repertoires in ankylosing spondylitis patients and healthy donors. In total, the full study cohort was made up of about 99 healthy donors and about two dozen ankylosing spondylitis patients. Peripheral blood was sampled, and synovial fluid was additionally collected from ankylosing spondylitis patients. Overall study results and their limits: Some of the motif variants had been reported before in the synovial fluid and blood of reactive arthritis patients, a finding that suggests common disease-initiation mechanisms. According to the report, matched synovial fluid samples from ankylosing spondylitis patients were significantly enriched for the disease-linked clones. The disease-linked clones had a CD8+ phenotype and were found at relatively low frequencies in peripheral blood. A TCR beta motif of fewer than 10 highly homologous amino acid variants appeared characteristic of blood from ankylosing spondylitis patients.

This clonotype was picked up many times. Its antigen is currently not known. Base qualities are missing; no much larger clone stands one base away. For CDR1 and CDR2, the germline V gene lists SQVTM and ANQGSEA. There are 14 amino acids in the CDR3, from cysteine to phenylalanine inclusive. Just CDR3 DNA is preserved here, 42 bases in frame from base 1. Clipping removes 4 bases from V and 6 bases from J, with 7 as the unmatched junction base count. Data came from an Illumina HiSeq 2500. Quantitative 5'-RACE with molecular barcodes was the method used to prepare the TCR beta libraries. From the authors' description of their analysis: To identify disease-linked TCR variants, a new computational method was used, one built on a probabilistic model of VDJ rearrangement. TCRdb reran the public reads through fastp at Q25 and MiXCR, keeping productive beta chains. Rows are unified per CDR3 protein, each entry keeping the most common DNA and genes. V and J calls and clone size were set by TCRdb, not the authors. The sample table holds more than 150,000 distinct CDR3 sequences, of which roughly 18% were seen once. 4.3% of the sample is held by the ten biggest clonotypes.

Sequencing input: blood, either unsorted or a sorted T cell fraction (not recorded which). The chain uses TRBV29-1 and TRBJ2-1; 9 nucleotides in the junction match TRBD1. This clonotype was sampled from a male donor aged 10-29 years with ankylosing spondylitis or in good health (not recorded which). Donor details come from another sample of the same person, matched by shared clones. The CDR3 protein is CSVGGTGWGNEQFF. The nucleotides are TGCAGCGTTGGAGGGACAGGGTGGGGCAATGAGCAGTTCTTC.